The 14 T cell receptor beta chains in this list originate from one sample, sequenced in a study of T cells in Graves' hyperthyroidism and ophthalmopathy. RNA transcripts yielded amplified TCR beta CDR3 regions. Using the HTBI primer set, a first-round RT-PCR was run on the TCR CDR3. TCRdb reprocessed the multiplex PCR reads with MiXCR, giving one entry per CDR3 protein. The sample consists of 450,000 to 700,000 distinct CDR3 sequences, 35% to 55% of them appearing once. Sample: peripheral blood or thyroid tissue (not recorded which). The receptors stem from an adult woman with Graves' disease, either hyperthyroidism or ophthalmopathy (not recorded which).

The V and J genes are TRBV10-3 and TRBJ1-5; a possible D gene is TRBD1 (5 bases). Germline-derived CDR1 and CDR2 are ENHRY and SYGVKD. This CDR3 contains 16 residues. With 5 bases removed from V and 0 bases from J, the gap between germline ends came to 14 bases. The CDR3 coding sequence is TGTGCCATCAGTATCCAGGGACTAGATAGCAATCAGCCCCAGCATTTT. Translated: CAISIQGLDSNQPQHF.

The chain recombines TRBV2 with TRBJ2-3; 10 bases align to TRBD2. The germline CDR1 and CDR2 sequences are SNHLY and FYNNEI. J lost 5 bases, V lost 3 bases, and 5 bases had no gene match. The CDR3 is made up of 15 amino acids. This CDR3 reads CASSESAGGEDTQYF. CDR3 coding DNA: TGTGCCAGCAGTGAGTCAGCGGGAGGGGAAGATACGCAGTATTTT. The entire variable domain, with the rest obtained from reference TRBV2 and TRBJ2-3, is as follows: EPEVTQTPSHQVTQMGQEVILRCVPISNHLYFYWYRQILGQKVEFLVSFYNNEISEKSEIFDDQFSVERPDGSNFTLKIRSTKLEDSAMYFCASSESAGGEDTQYFGPGTRLTVL.

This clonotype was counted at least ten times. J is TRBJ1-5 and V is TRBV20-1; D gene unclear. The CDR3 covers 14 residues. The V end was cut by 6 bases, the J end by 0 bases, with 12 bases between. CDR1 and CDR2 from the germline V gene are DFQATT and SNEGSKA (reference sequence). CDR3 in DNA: TGCAGTGCGACCAAGATGATTAGCAATCAGCCCCAGCATTTT. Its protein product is CSATKMISNQPQHF.

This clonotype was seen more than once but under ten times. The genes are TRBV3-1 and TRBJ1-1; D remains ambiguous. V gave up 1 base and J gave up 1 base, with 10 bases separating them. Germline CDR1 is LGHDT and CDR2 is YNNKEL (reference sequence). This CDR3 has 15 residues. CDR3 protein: CASSQANEGNTEAFF. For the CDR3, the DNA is TGTGCCAGCAGCCAAGCGAATGAAGGGAACACTGAAGCTTTCTTT.

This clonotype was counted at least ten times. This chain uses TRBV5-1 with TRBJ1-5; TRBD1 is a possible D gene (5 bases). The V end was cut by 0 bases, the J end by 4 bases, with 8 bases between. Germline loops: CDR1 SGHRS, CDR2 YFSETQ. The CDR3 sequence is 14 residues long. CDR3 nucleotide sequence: TGCGCCAGCAGCTTGGGGACACCTAATCAGCCCCAGCATTTT. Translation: CASSLGTPNQPQHF.

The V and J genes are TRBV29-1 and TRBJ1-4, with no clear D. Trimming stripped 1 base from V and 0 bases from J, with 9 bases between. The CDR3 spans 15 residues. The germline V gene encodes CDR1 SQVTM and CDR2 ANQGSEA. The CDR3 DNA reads TGCAGCGTTGAAGGTGTATGGGCAACTAATGAAAAACTGTTTTTT. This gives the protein CSVEGVWATNEKLFF.

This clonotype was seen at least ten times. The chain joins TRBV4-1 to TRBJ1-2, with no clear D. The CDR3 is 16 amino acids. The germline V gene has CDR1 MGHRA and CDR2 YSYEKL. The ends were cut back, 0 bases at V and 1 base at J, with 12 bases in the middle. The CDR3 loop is CASSQDRQYFNYGYTF. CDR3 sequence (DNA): TGCGCCAGCAGCCAAGACCGACAATATTTTAACTATGGCTACACCTTC.

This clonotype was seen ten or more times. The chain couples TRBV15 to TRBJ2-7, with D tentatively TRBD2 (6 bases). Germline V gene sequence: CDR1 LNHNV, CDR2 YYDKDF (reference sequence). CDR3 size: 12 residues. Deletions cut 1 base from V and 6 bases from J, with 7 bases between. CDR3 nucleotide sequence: TGTGCCACCAGCAGAGCCGGGGGCGAGCAGTACTTC. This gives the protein CATSRAGGEQYF.

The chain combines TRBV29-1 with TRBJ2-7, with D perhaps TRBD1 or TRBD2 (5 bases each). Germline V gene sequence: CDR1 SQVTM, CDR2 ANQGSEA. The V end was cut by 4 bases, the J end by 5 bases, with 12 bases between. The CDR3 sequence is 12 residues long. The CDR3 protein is CSVGGDRHEQYF. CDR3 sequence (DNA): TGCAGCGTTGGTGGGGACCGCCACGAGCAGTACTTC.

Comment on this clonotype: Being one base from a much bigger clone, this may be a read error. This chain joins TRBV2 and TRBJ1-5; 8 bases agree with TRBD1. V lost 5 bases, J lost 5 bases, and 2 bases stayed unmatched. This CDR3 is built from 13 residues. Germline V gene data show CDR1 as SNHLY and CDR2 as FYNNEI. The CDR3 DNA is TGTGCCAGCAGTAAACAGGGGGATCAGCCCCAGCATTTT. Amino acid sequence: CASSKQGDQPQHF.

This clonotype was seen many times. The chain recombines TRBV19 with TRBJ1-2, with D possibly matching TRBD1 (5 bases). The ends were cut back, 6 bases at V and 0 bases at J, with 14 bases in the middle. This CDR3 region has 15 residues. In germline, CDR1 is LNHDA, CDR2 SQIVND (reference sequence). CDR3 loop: CASRKWDQSNYGYTF. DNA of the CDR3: TGTGCCAGTAGAAAGTGGGACCAATCTAACTATGGCTACACCTTC. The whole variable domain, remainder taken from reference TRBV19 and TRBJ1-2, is DGGITQSPKYLFRKEGQNVTLSCEQNLNHDAMYWYRQDPGQGLRLIYYSQIVNDFQKGDIAEGYSVSREKKESFPLTVTSAQKNPTAFYLCASRKWDQSNYGYTFGSGTRLTVV.

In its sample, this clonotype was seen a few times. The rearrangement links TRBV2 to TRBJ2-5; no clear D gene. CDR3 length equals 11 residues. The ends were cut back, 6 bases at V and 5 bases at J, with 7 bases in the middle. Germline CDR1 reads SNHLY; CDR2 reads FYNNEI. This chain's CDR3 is CASSIRETQYF. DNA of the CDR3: TGTGCCAGCAGCATTCGGGAGACCCAGTACTTC.

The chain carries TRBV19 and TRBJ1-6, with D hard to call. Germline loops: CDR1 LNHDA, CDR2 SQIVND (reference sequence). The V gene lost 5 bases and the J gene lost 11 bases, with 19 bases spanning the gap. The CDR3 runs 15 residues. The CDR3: CASSLGKIEVAPLHF. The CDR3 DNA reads TGTGCCAGTAGTTTGGGGAAGATCGAGGTTGCACCCCTCCACTTT.

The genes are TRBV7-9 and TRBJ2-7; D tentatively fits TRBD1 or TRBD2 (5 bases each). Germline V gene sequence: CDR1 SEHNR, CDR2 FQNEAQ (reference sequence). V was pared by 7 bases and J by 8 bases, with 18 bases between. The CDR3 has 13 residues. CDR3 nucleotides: TGTGCCAGCACCCACCCGGGGACGCCCCAGCAGTACTTC. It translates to CASTHPGTPQQYF.